A single sample is the source of the 9 T cell receptor beta chains below, sequenced in a study of blood T cell repertoires in COVID-19. Sequencing used immunoSEQ multiplex PCR; TCRdb keeps in-frame clones, though not all of them. The sample contains hundreds of thousands of clones, 90% of which appear only once. The specimen sequenced was PBMCs or T cells enriched from blood (not recorded which). The receptors come from a man aged 55 to 70 who had recovered from COVID-19.

The table lists this clone with many counts. V and J are TRBV15 and TRBJ2-7; 11 nucleotides agree with TRBD2. Trimming removed 1 base from V and 0 bases from J; junction bases left unmatched: 8. Germline loops: CDR1 LNHNV, CDR2 YYDKDF (reference sequence). The CDR3 totals 18 residues. For the CDR3, the DNA is TGTGCCACCAGCAGAGCCGGGACTAGCGGTCGGAGCTCCTACGAGCAGTACTTC. Protein product: CATSRAGTSGRSSYEQYF.

The chain couples TRBV11-2 to TRBJ1-2; D remains ambiguous. The germline CDR1 and CDR2 sequences are SGHAT and FQNNGV. The CDR3 has 15 residues. The V end lost 1 base, the J end lost 5 bases, and 14 bases lay between the germline ends. For the CDR3, the DNA is TGTGCCAGCAGCTTAGTCCCGGGCGCGGGGTATGGCTACACCTTC. Amino acid sequence: CASSLVPGAGYGYTF.

This clone came up many times. The chain employs TRBV21-1 and TRBJ2-2; the D call in the table, TRBD1, was not verified against the DNA. TRBV21-1 is a pseudogene segment. There are 20 residues in the CDR3. CDR3 nucleotide sequence: TGTGCCAGCAGCAAGAACAAGGCAAGCCGGGACAGGAAGAACACCGGGGAGCTGTTTTTT. Amino acids: CASSKNKASRDRKNTGELFF.

The chain joins TRBV7-9 to TRBJ2-1; 12 nucleotides agree with TRBD2. The CDR3 is 15 amino acids. Germline loops: CDR1 SEHNR, CDR2 FQNEAQ (reference sequence). J was trimmed by 6 bases and V by 3 bases; bases with no gene match: 3. CDR3 sequence reads: CASSLGLAGLNEQFF. CDR3 sequence (DNA): TGTGCCAGCAGCTTGGGACTAGCGGGTCTCAATGAGCAGTTCTTC.

The CDR3 protein is CASSFASGSYNEQFF. The CDR3 nucleotides read TGTGCCAGCAGCTTTGCTAGTGGCTCCTACAATGAGCAGTTCTTC. The chain carries TRBV7-8 and TRBJ2-1; D is unclear. The CDR3 extends over 15 amino acids. V lost 3 bases and J 0 bases, leaving 9 bases between the germline ends. The germline V gene has CDR1 SGHVS and CDR2 FQNEAQ.

This chain uses TRBV7-8 with TRBJ2-5; no clear D gene. The germline V and J ends were trimmed by 3 bases and 5 bases, with 7 bases remaining between them. Germline-derived CDR1 and CDR2 are SGHVS and FQNEAQ. The CDR3 length is 12 residues. CDR3 sequence (DNA): TGTGCCAGCAGCTTTAATCGGGAGACCCAGTACTTC. As protein: CASSFNRETQYF.

This chain links TRBV6-5 with TRBJ1-6, with D unclear. There are 13 residues in the CDR3. Trimming removed 2 bases from V and 10 bases from J, with 9 bases in between. The germline V gene has CDR1 MNHEY and CDR2 SVGAGI. The CDR3 DNA reads as TGTGCCAGCAGTTACGATCCGGGGTCACCCCTCCACTTT. It translates to CASSYDPGSPLHF.

This clone was detected a few times. This chain uses TRBV2 with TRBJ2-7; a weak D match, TRBD2 (6 bases). In germline, CDR1 is SNHLY, CDR2 FYNNEI. The CDR3 spans 14 residues. The V and J ends lost 6 bases and 1 base respectively, with 13 bases between them. The CDR3 sequence: CASREGGGSYEQYF. For the CDR3, the DNA is TGTGCCAGCAGAGAGGGAGGAGGTTCCTACGAGCAGTACTTC.

V is TRBV27 and J is TRBJ2-7, with 8 bases aligning to TRBD1. The ends lost 8 bases at V and 5 bases at J; junction bases unmatched: 8. CDR1 MNHEY and CDR2 SMNVEV come from the germline V gene (reference sequence). CDR3 length: 13 amino acids. CDR3 sequence: CASSRTGPHEQYF. As DNA, the CDR3 is TGTGCCAGCTCTCGGACAGGGCCCCACGAGCAGTACTTC.